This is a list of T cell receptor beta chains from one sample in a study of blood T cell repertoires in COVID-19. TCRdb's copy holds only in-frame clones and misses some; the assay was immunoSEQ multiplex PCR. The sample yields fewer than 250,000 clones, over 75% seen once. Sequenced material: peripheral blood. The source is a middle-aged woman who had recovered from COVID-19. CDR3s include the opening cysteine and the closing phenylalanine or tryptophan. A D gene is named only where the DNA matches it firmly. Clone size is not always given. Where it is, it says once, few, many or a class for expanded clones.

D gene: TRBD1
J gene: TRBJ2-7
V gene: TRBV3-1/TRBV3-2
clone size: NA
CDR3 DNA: TGTGCCAGCAGCCTCCGGGACAGGGGCTACGAGCAGTACTTC
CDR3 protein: CASSLRDRGYEQYF

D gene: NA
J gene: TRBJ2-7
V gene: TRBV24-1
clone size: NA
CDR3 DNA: TGTGCCGGAAAGCGGAGCACCTACGAGCAGTACTTC
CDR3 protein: CAGKRSTYEQYF

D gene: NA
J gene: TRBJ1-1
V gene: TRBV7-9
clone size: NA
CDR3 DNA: TGTGCCAGCAGCTTAGACGGGTATGAAGCTTTCTTT
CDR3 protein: CASSLDGYEAFF

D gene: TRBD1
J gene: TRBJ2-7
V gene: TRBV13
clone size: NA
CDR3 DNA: TGTGCCAGCAGCCAAGGGGAGACAGGGGGCTACGAGCAGTACTTC
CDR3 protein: CASSQGETGGYEQYF

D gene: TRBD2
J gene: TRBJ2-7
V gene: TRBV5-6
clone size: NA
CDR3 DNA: TGTGCCAGCAGCTTGGGTCTAGCGGGAGGGCTAGGCGAGCAGTACTTC
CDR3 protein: CASSLGLAGGLGEQYF

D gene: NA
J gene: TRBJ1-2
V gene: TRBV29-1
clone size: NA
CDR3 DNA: TGCAGCGTTGAAGGCACTTACTTC
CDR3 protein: CSVEGTYF

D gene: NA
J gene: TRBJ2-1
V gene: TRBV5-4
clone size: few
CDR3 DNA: TGTGCCAGCAGCCTAAGGCAGGCCTTATCCTACAATGAGCAGTTCTTC
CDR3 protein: CASSLRQALSYNEQFF

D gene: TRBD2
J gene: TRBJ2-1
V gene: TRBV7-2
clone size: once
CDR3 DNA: TGTGCCAGCAGCCTCTGGACTAGCGGGAGCCCTGAGCAGTTCTTC
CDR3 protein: CASSLWTSGSPEQFF

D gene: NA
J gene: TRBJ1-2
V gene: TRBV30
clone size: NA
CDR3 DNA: TGTGCCTGGAGTAGGGGGACACGCTATGGCTACACCTTC
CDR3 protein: CAWSRGTRYGYTF

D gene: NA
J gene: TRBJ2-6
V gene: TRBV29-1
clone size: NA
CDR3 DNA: TGCAGCGTGACAAGCTCTGGGGCCAACGTCCTGACTTTC
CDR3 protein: CSVTSSGANVLTF

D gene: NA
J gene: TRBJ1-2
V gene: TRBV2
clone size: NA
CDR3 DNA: TGTGCCAGCAGGACAGAACCTAACTATGGCTACACCTTC
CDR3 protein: CASRTEPNYGYTF

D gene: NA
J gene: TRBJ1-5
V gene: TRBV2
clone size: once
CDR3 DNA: TGTGCCAGCAGTGTTGATTGGGGACAAAATAGCAATCAGCCCCAGCATTTT
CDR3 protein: CASSVDWGQNSNQPQHF

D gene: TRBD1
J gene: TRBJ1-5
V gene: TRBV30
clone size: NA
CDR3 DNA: TGTGCCTGGAGTGTATTACGCGTACAGGGGCCGACGATCAATCAGCCCCAGCATTTT
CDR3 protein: CAWSVLRVQGPTINQPQHF

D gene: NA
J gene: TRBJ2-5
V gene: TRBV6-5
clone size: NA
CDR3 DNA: TGTGCCACCAGTAACGGACACGGCGAAGAGACCCAGTACTTC
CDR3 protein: CATSNGHGEETQYF

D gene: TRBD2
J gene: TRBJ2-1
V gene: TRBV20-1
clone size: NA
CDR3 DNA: TGCAGTGCTAGGGGGAGGGTGCAGTTCTTC
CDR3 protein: CSARGRVQFF

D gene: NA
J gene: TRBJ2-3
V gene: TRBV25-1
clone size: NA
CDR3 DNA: TGTGCCAGCAGTGATCGAGCGGGCCGCACAGATACGCAGTATTTT
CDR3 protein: CASSDRAGRTDTQYF

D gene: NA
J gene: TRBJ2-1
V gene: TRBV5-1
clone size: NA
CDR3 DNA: TGCGCCAGCAGCTTGGGAGGGTTTACCTACAATGAGCAGTTCTTC
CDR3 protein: CASSLGGFTYNEQFF

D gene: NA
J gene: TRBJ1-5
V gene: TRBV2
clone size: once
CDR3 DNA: TGTGCCAGCAGTGACGGACAGCCGGTTAGGGAGCCCCAGCATTTT
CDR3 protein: CASSDGQPVREPQHF

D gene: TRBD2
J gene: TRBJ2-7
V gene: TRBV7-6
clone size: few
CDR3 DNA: TGTGCCAGCAGCTTAGCGAGCGGGACTAGCGGGAGGGAGCAGTACTTC
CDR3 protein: CASSLASGTSGREQYF

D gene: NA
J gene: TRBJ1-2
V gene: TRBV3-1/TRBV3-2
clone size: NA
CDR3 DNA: TGTGCCAGCAGCCAAGATCCCCAGGTTGGTATGGTCTTC
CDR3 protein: CASSQDPQVGMVF

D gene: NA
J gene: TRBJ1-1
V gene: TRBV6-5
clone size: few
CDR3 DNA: TGTGCCAGCGCCCTTAGCGGGGTAAACACTGAAGCTTTCTTT
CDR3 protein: CASALSGVNTEAFF

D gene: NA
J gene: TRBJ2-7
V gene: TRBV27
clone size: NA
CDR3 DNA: TGTGCCAGCAGTTTATACGGAAGGAGCTCCTACGAGCAGTACTTC
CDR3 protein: CASSLYGRSSYEQYF

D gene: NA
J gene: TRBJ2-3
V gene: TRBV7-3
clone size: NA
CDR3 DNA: TGTGCCAGCAGCTCCCCTCCGGGGAAGGGGGCAGATACGCAGTATTTT
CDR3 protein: CASSSPPGKGADTQYF

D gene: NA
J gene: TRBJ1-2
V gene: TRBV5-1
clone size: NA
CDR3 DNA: TGCGCCAGCAGCCCAACCTCAGGGATAGCTAACTATGGCTACACCTTC
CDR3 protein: CASSPTSGIANYGYTF

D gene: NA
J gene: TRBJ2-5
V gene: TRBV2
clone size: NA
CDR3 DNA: TGTGCCAGCAGTGAACGGGGTAGGGGGACAGAGACCCAGTACTTC
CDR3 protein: CASSERGRGTETQYF

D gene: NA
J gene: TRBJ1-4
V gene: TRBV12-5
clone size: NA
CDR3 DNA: TGTGCTAGTGGCTACCGGGAAAAACTGTTTTTT
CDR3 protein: CASGYREKLFF

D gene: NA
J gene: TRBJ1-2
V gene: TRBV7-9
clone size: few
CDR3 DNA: TGTGCCAGCAGCTTAGTGCCCGGGGATGGCTACACCTTC
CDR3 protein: CASSLVPGDGYTF

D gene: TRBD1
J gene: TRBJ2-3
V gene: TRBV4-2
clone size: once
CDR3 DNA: TGTGCCAGCAGCCAAGACGGCTCGAACAGGGGGCTGGCAGATACGCAGTATTTT
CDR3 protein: CASSQDGSNRGLADTQYF

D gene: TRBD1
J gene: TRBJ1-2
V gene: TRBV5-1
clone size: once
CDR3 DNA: TGCGCCAGCACCCCAACATTGACAGGGAAGGACTATGGCTACACCTTC
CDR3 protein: CASTPTLTGKDYGYTF

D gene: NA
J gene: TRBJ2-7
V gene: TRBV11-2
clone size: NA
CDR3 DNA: TGTGCCAGCAGCTTAGTTGGGACATTAGCTGGCCTCTACGAGCAGTACTTC
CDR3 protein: CASSLVGTLAGLYEQYF

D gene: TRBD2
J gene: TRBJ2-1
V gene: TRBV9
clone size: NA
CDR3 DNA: TGTGCCAGCAGCGTCACTAGCGGGAGTACCTACAATGAGCAGTTCTTC
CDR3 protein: CASSVTSGSTYNEQFF

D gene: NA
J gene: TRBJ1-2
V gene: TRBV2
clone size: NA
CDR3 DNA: TGTGCCAGCAGTGAGAGGGCAGGGGTTGGCTACACCTTC
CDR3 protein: CASSERAGVGYTF

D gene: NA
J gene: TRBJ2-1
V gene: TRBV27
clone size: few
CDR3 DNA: TGTGCCAGCAGTTTAATCCAGGGTAGCAATGAGCAGTTCTTC
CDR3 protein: CASSLIQGSNEQFF

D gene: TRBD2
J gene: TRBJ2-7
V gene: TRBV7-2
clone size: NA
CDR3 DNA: TGTGCCAGCAGCTTAGGACTAGCGGGAGTGTTGGGCTACGAGCAGTACTTC
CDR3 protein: CASSLGLAGVLGYEQYF

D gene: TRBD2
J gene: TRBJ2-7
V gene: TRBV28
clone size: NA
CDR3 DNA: TGTGCCAGCAGTTCCGGGACAGCGGGACTAGCCCTCTACGAGCAGTACTTC
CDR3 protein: CASSSGTAGLALYEQYF

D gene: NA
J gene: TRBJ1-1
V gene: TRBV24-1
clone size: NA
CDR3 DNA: TGTGCCACCAGCCCCTCAGGGATCGGGGAAGCTTTCTTT
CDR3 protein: CATSPSGIGEAFF

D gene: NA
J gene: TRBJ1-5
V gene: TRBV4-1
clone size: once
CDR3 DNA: TGCGCCAGCAGCCAAGGGGACTTTTATAGCAATCAGCCCCAGCATTTT
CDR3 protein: CASSQGDFYSNQPQHF

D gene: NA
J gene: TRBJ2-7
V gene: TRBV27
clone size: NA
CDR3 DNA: TGTGCCAGCAGTTTACGCGGGGCCGGCTTCTCCGAGCAGTACTTC
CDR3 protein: CASSLRGAGFSEQYF

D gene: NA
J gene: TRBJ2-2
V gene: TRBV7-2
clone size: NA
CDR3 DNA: TGTGCCAGCAGCGCCGCGGGGGGGGAGCTGTTTTTT
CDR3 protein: CASSAAGGELFF

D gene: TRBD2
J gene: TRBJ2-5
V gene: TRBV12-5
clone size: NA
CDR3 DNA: TGTGCTAGTGGTTTGGTTCAGGGACTAGCGGCCTTCCAGACCCAGTACTTC
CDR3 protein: CASGLVQGLAAFQTQYF

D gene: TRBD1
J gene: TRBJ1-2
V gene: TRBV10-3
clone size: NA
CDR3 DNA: TGTGCCATCAGTGAGGGACAGGGGGAATACACCTTC
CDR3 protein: CAISEGQGEYTF